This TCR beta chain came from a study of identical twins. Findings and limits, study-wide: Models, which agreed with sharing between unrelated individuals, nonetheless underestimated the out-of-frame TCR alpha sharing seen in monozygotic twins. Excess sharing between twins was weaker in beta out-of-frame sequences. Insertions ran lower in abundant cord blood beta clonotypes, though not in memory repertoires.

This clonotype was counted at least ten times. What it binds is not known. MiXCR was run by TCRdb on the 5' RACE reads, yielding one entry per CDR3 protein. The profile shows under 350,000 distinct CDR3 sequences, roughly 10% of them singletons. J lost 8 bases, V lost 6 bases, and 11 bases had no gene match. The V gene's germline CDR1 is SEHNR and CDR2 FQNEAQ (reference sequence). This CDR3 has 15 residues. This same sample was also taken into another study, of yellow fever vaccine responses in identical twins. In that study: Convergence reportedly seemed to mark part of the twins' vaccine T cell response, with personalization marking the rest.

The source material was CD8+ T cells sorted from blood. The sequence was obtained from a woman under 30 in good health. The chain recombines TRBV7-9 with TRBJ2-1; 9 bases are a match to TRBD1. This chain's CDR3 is CASSHRDRVFYEQFF. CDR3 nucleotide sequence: TGTGCCAGCAGTCACCGGGACAGGGTGTTCTATGAGCAGTTCTTC. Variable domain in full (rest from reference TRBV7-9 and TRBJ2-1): DTGVSQNPRHKITKRGQNVTFRCDPISEHNRLYWYRQTLGQGPEFLTYFQNEAQLEKSRLLSDRFSAERPKGSFSTLEIQRTEQGDSAMYLCASSHRDRVFYEQFFGPGTRLTVL.